The 15 T cell receptor beta chains below come from one sample, sequenced in a study of cytomegalovirus exposure and HLA in healthy donors. Assay: immunoSEQ multiplex PCR; the TCRdb copy retains only in-frame clones and omits some. Altogether about 88,000 clones are present, roughly 83% being singletons, with the ten largest covering 9% to 13%. Source material: PBMCs. All receptors come from a woman aged 18-29 years in good health and CMV-seropositive.

The chain carries TRBV5-1 and TRBJ1-1; a weak D match, TRBD1 (6 bases). Germline CDR1 is SGHRS and CDR2 is YFSETQ. This CDR3 contains 13 residues. V was clipped by 4 bases and J by 8 bases, with 15 bases between them. The CDR3 is CASSPQGSPEAFF. The CDR3, as DNA: TGCGCCAGCAGCCCACAGGGTTCCCCCGAAGCTTTCTTT.

V is TRBV10-2 and J is TRBJ2-7; no definite D call. Germline-derived CDR1 and CDR2 are WSHSY and SAAADI. V shed 4 bases and J shed 4 bases, with 8 bases lying between them. The CDR3 covers 12 residues. The CDR3 spells CASSVRSYEQYF. The CDR3 DNA follows: TGCGCCAGCAGTGTCCGGAGTTACGAGCAGTACTTC.

The CDR3, as DNA: TGTGCCAGCAGCTTAAGCCGCGGCTATGGCTACACCTTC. Its translation is CASSLSRGYGYTF. V usage is TRBV7-9 and J usage is TRBJ1-2; D unresolved. CDR3 length equals 13 residues. V was pared by 2 bases and J by 4 bases, with 8 bases between. Germline V CDR1 and CDR2: SEHNR, FQNEAQ (reference sequence). The full variable domain, its missing parts supplied by reference TRBV7-9 and TRBJ1-2, is DTGVSQNPRHKITKRGQNVTFRCDPISEHNRLYWYRQTLGQGPEFLTYFQNEAQLEKSRLLSDRFSAERPKGSFSTLEIQRTEQGDSAMYLCASSLSRGYGYTFGSGTRLTVV.

V is TRBV6-5 and J is TRBJ1-2, with TRBD1 matching 8 bases. Germline V gene lookup returns CDR1 MNHEY and CDR2 SVGAGI. V trimming: 5 bases; J trimming: 8 bases; junction bases outside the gene matches: 4. CDR3 size: 12 residues. CDR3 nucleotide sequence: TGTGCCAGCAGTACAGGGGGGAAGGGCTACACCTTC. It specifies CASSTGGKGYTF.

The V call is TRBV2, the J call TRBJ2-5; TRBD1 agrees at 7 bases. This CDR3 contains 13 residues. J gave up 2 bases and V 8 bases, and 5 bases lay outside the gene matches. Germline CDR1 reads SNHLY; CDR2 reads FYNNEI. The CDR3 is CASVTGVQETQYF. The CDR3 bases are TGTGCCAGCGTCACAGGGGTACAAGAGACCCAGTACTTC.

In this sample, this clone turned up a few times. This sequence joins TRBV19 and TRBJ2-1; 11 bases align to TRBD2. Germline CDR1 reads LNHDA; CDR2 reads SQIVND (reference sequence). The CDR3 extends over 17 amino acids. Losses at the gene ends were 3 bases for V and 4 bases for J; bases not matched to a gene: 8. CDR3: CASSISLTSGTYNEQFF. For the CDR3, the DNA is TGTGCCAGTAGTATTTCCCTGACTAGCGGGACATACAATGAGCAGTTCTTC.

The rearrangement links TRBV9 to TRBJ1-4; possibly TRBD1 for D (5 bases). V lost 4 bases and J 7 bases, leaving 14 bases between the germline ends. The CDR3 length is 14 residues. The germline gives CDR1 SGDLS, CDR2 YYNGEE. CDR3: CASSRRGEGEKLFF. The CDR3 DNA follows: TGTGCCAGCAGCCGCCGGGGGGAGGGTGAAAAACTGTTTTTT.

This clone was found a few times. The rearrangement links TRBV18 to TRBJ1-3; D is possibly TRBD1 (5 bases). The germline CDR1 and CDR2 sequences are KGHSH and LQKENI. This CDR3 is 15 amino acids long. The ends were cut back, 6 bases at V and 4 bases at J, with 16 bases in the middle. The CDR3 reads CASSLGQSRGNTIYF. In nucleotides, the CDR3 is TGTGCCAGCTCCCTTGGACAAAGCAGGGGAAACACCATATATTTT.

The chain joins TRBV6-1 to TRBJ1-3, with a weak D call TRBD1 (5 bases). Trimming pared 2 bases from V and 5 bases from J, leaving 16 bases between. Germline V lookup: CDR1 MNHNS, CDR2 SASEGT. The CDR3 extends over 16 amino acids. CDR3 sequence reads: CASSEFGGVIRNTIYF. For the CDR3, the DNA is TGTGCCAGCAGTGAATTCGGGGGGGTTATTCGAAACACCATATATTTT.

This chain joins TRBV5-1 and TRBJ2-7; D is uncertain. Germline CDR1 is SGHRS and CDR2 is YFSETQ. The V end was cut by 7 bases, the J end by 0 bases, with 11 bases between. The CDR3 totals 13 residues. CDR3 sequence: CASATTSSYEQYF. Here the CDR3 DNA reads TGCGCCAGCGCAACTACCAGCTCCTACGAGCAGTACTTC.

The rearrangement links TRBV2 to TRBJ1-4, with TRBD1 as a possible D gene (5 bases). Per the germline V gene, CDR1 is SNHLY and CDR2 is FYNNEI. Trimming pared 6 bases from V and 11 bases from J, leaving 16 bases between. CDR3 length: 13 amino acids. The CDR3 bases are TGTGCCAGCAGGGGGGAGGGAGTGGCGAAACTGTTTTTT. Protein product: CASRGEGVAKLFF.

The chain has TRBV5-1 and TRBJ2-7, with D possibly being TRBD1 (5 bases). The CDR3 covers 15 residues. CDR1 is SGHRS, CDR2 YFSETQ, per germline. V was cut by 0 bases and J by 3 bases, with 13 bases left in between. The CDR3 protein is CASSLGGQTNYEQYF. CDR3 sequence (DNA): TGCGCCAGCAGCTTGGGGGGCCAGACAAACTACGAGCAGTACTTC.

V and J are TRBV5-1 and TRBJ1-1; D is undetermined. Germline-derived CDR1 and CDR2 are SGHRS and YFSETQ. This CDR3 contains 13 residues. Trimming shortened V by 6 bases and J by 8 bases, and 17 bases separated the two germline ends. The CDR3 region is CASKSPATREAFF. CDR3 nucleotides: TGCGCCAGCAAGAGTCCCGCGACGAGGGAAGCTTTCTTT.

This clone was counted only a few times. The rearrangement uses TRBV27 and TRBJ1-5; D unresolved. Trimming pared 6 bases from V and 0 bases from J, leaving 12 bases between. The germline gives CDR1 MNHEY, CDR2 SMNVEV (reference sequence). The CDR3 has 15 amino acids. CDR3 in amino acids: CASRESTYSNQPQHF. In DNA form, the CDR3 reads TGTGCCAGCAGGGAGAGTACCTATAGCAATCAGCCCCAGCATTTT.

This sequence joins TRBV5-1 and TRBJ1-6; a possible D gene is TRBD1 (5 bases). The germline V gene encodes CDR1 SGHRS and CDR2 YFSETQ. CDR3 size: 15 residues. With 0 bases removed from V and 3 bases from J, the gap between germline ends came to 7 bases. The CDR3 loop reads CASSLEGHYNSPLHF. DNA of the CDR3: TGCGCCAGCAGCTTGGAAGGACACTATAATTCACCCCTCCACTTT.